This T cell receptor (beta chain) is drawn from a study of T-cell reconstitution after alpha-beta-depleted transplantation in children. Findings of the study overall: From surviving recipient T cells and thymic progenitors came the high day-60 TCRbeta diversity observed in some patients. As was reported, about two months after transplant, alpha-beta T cells came from several hundred expanded graft clones.

Unique molecular identifiers were incorporated into the prepared TCRbeta library. TCRdb processed the PCR reads anew with MiXCR; each CDR3 protein has one entry. This table has approximately 110,000 distinct CDR3 sequences, 23% appearing once. This clonotype was counted between two and nine times. What it binds is not known. This CDR3 is built from 15 residues. The V and J ends lost 10 bases and 0 bases respectively, with 18 bases between them. The genes are TRBV12-3 or TRBV12-4 and TRBJ1-1; D might be TRBD1 (6 bases). This TCR derives from a male patient aged 2 to 10 who had a stem cell transplant for chronic granulomatous disease, so the T cells may come from the graft donor. Material: PBMCs, mostly from graft donor cells, obtained 180 days after TCRalphabeta/CD19-depleted stem cell transplant. The DNA for the CDR3 is TGTGCCACCGAGGGACCGAGGGACATGAACACTGAAGCTTTCTTT. Translating gives CATEGPRDMNTEAFF.